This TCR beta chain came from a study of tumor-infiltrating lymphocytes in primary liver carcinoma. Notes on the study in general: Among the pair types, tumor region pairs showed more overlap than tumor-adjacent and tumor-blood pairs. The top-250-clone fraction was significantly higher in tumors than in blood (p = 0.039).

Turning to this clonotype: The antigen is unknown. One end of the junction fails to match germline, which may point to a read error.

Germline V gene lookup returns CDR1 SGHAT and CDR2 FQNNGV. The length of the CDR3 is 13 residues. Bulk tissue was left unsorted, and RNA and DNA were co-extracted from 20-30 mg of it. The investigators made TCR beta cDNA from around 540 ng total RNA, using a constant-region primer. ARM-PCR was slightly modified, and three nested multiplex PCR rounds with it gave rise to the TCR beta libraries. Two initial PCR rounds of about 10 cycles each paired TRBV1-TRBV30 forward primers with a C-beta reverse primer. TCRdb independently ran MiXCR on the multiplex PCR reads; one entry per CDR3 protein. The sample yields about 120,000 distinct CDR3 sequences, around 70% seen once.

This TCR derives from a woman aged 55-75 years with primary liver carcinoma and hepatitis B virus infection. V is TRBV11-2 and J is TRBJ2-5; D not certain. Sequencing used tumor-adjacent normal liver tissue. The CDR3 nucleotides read TGTGCCAGCAGCCCCGGCCAACAAGAGACCCAGTGCTTC. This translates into CASSPGQQETQCF.